A single sample is the source of the 26 T cell receptor beta chains below, sequenced in a study of neoadjuvant anti-PD-1 for oral cavity cancer. TCRdb's table, derived via immunoSEQ multiplex PCR, lists solely in-frame clones and lacks some. The sample lists more than 8,000 clones; roughly 64% were seen once. Documented time point: after neoadjuvant nivolumab, at surgical resection. The source material was PBMCs, sampled after nivolumab (anti-PD-1) treatment. These receptor sequences come from a person aged 40-85 years with oral cavity squamous cell carcinoma.

This clone occurred once. The genes are TRBV5-4 and TRBJ2-1, with TRBD1 matching over 8 bases. The germline V gene has CDR1 SGHNT and CDR2 YYREEE (reference sequence). This CDR3 contains 13 residues. Trimming took 0 bases from V and 7 from J; bases not matched to a gene: 0. CDR3 coding DNA: TGTGCCAGCAGCTTGGACAGGGGGAATGAGCAGTTCTTC. Protein sequence: CASSLDRGNEQFF.

The chain recombines TRBV29-1 with TRBJ2-5; D gene ambiguous. Deletions cut 0 bases from V and 4 bases from J, with 12 bases between. Per the germline V gene, CDR1 is SQVTM and CDR2 is ANQGSEA. The CDR3 length is 14 residues. The DNA for the CDR3 is TGCAGCGTTGAAGATCCGGGCTTCTTAGAGACCCAGTACTTC. As protein: CSVEDPGFLETQYF.

The CDR3, as DNA: TGCGCCAGCAGCAAGGGACTAGCCGAGGAGACCCAGTACTTC. It codes for CASSKGLAEETQYF. This chain joins TRBV5-1 and TRBJ2-5, with 9 positions matching TRBD2. V gave up 4 bases and J gave up 5 bases; unmatched junction bases: 6. This CDR3 is built from 14 residues. The germline V gene has CDR1 SGHRS and CDR2 YFSETQ. The whole variable domain, remainder taken from reference TRBV5-1 and TRBJ2-5, is KAGVTQTPRYLIKTRGQQVTLSCSPISGHRSVSWYQQTPGQGLQFLFEYFSETQRNKGNFPGRFSGRQFSNSRSEMNVSTLELGDSALYLCASSKGLAEETQYFGPGTRLLVL.

V gene TRBV7-9 combines with J gene TRBJ2-7; 8 bases are a match to TRBD1. Germline V gene data show CDR1 as SEHNR and CDR2 as FQNEAQ (reference sequence). V lost 6 bases to trimming and J lost 2 bases; unmatched junction nucleotides: 3. This CDR3 comprises 13 residues. The CDR3 here is CASSDRGPYEQYF. The CDR3 DNA reads TGTGCCAGCAGTGACAGGGGCCCCTACGAGCAGTACTTC.

This clone was observed a few times. The V gene is TRBV18, the J gene TRBJ2-2; 8 bases are shared with TRBD1. V lost 0 bases to trimming and J lost 5 bases; unmatched junction nucleotides: 5. This CDR3 has 16 amino acids. Germline V CDR1 and CDR2: KGHSH, LQKENI. This CDR3 is CASSPPRTGMTGELFF. CDR3 nucleotide sequence: TGTGCCAGCTCACCACCCAGGACAGGGATGACCGGGGAGCTGTTTTTT.

V is TRBV7-2 and J is TRBJ1-2, with 8 bases that match TRBD1. This CDR3 region has 15 residues. CDR1 is SGHTA, CDR2 FQGNSA, per germline. The V gene end was trimmed by 4 bases and the J gene end by 7 bases; junction bases not matched to a gene: 11. This CDR3 reads CASSSREGRGLGYTF. The CDR3 DNA reads TGTGCCAGCAGCTCCCGGGAAGGCAGGGGGCTTGGCTACACCTTC. Full variable domain (missing parts from reference TRBV7-2 and TRBJ1-2): GAGVSQSPSNKVTEKGKDVELRCDPISGHTALYWYRQSLGQGLEFLIYFQGNSAPDKSGLPSDRFSAERTGGSVSTLTIQRTQQEDSAVYLCASSSREGRGLGYTFGSGTRLTVV.

V is TRBV10-2 and J is TRBJ1-5; no definite D call. The germline CDR1 and CDR2 sequences are WSHSY and SAAADI. This CDR3 has 14 amino acids. V lost 3 bases to trimming and J lost 5 bases, with 11 bases between them. DNA for the CDR3: TGCGCCAGCAGTGACGGCAGGCTCCATCAGCCCCAGCATTTT. This gives the protein CASSDGRLHQPQHF.

V gene TRBV5-6 combines with J gene TRBJ2-2, with TRBD1 matching over 8 bases. The germline CDR1 and CDR2 sequences are SGHDT and YYEEEE. The CDR3 contains 15 residues. The V gene end was trimmed by 0 bases and the J gene end by 5 bases; junction bases not matched to a gene: 3. The CDR3 protein is CASSLVQGDTGELFF. The DNA of the CDR3 is TGTGCCAGCAGCTTGGTACAGGGGGATACCGGGGAGCTGTTTTTT.

The V call is TRBV10-3, the J call TRBJ2-3, with D perhaps TRBD2 (5 bases). Germline CDR1 reads ENHRY; CDR2 reads SYGVKD. V lost 6 bases and J 0 bases, leaving 13 bases between the germline ends. CDR3 length: 15 amino acids. CDR3 DNA: TGTGCCATCAGCGCCGTGAGCGGTAGCACAGATACGCAGTATTTT. Encoded protein: CAISAVSGSTDTQYF.

The chain is built from TRBV2 and TRBJ2-5; 7 bases are shared with TRBD2. The CDR3 consists of 13 residues. CDR1 is SNHLY and CDR2 is FYNNEI in the germline V gene. V dropped 3 bases and J dropped 5; count of bases not matched to a gene: 3. CDR3 sequence: CASSDGGKETQYF. CDR3 sequence (DNA): TGTGCCAGCAGTGACGGGGGGAAGGAGACCCAGTACTTC.

The chain has TRBV5-1 and TRBJ1-1, with TRBD1 identical over 7 bases. V shed 0 bases, J shed 8 bases, and the junction held 7 bases outside the gene matches. CDR3 length equals 14 residues. Germline CDR1 is SGHRS and CDR2 is YFSETQ. CDR3 region: CASSLATGDSEAFF. CDR3 DNA sequence: TGCGCCAGCAGCTTGGCCACAGGGGACTCAGAAGCTTTCTTT.

This clone was counted between two and nine times. This chain connects TRBV11-3 to TRBJ2-1; TRBD2 aligns across 10 bases. With 5 bases clipped from V and 6 bases from J, the junction kept 7 bases outside the gene matches. The CDR3 has 15 amino acids. In germline, CDR1 is SGHNT, CDR2 YENEEA. The CDR3 is CASSLSGRGGNEQFF. CDR3 sequence (DNA): TGTGCCAGCAGCCTGAGCGGGAGGGGAGGCAATGAGCAGTTCTTC.

This clone showed up just a few times. The rearrangement joins TRBV9 to TRBJ1-2; D gene uncertain. The CDR3 covers 17 residues. With 0 bases removed from V and 0 bases from J, the gap between germline ends came to 15 bases. Germline CDR1 is SGDLS and CDR2 is YYNGEE. The CDR3 protein is CASSVGRRGFTNYGYTF. In DNA, the CDR3 is TGTGCCAGCAGCGTAGGACGGCGAGGCTTTACTAACTATGGCTACACCTTC. Using reference TRBV9 and TRBJ1-2 for the parts outside the CDR3, the full variable domain is DSGVTQTPKHLITATGQRVTLRCSPRSGDLSVYWYQQSLDQGLQFLIQYYNGEERAKGNILERFSAQQFPDLHSELNLSSLELGDSALYFCASSVGRRGFTNYGYTFGSGTRLTVV.

The chain joins TRBV2 to TRBJ1-4, with D perhaps matching TRBD1 (5 bases). Germline V gives CDR1 SNHLY, CDR2 FYNNEI. The CDR3 has 14 amino acids. V gave up 8 bases and J gave up 5 bases, with 15 bases separating them. The CDR3 reads CASSRGQPNEKLFF. The CDR3 DNA is TGTGCCAGCTCTAGGGGTCAGCCAAATGAAAAACTGTTTTTT.

The chain is built from TRBV5-8 and TRBJ2-3, with 8 bases identical to TRBD2. Trimming cost V 7 bases and J 5 bases; bases outside gene matches: 12. The CDR3 covers 15 residues. The V gene's germline CDR1 is SGHTS and CDR2 YDEGEE. Written as DNA, the CDR3 is TGTGCCAGCGGGAAAGGGACTAGTATCCAAGATACGCAGTATTTT. Encoded protein: CASGKGTSIQDTQYF.

This clone was seen more than once but under ten times. J is TRBJ2-4 and V is TRBV21-1; TRBD2 is the table's D call and was not checked against the DNA. TRBV21-1 is annotated as a pseudogene. The length of the CDR3 is 17 residues. The CDR3 coding sequence is TGTGCCACCCCAAGAGGGAGGGTCCTCTTTAACTTAAACATTCAGTACTTC. Its translation is CATPRGRVLFNLNIQYF.

The chain combines TRBV5-1 with TRBJ2-3; 10 nucleotides match TRBD2. Germline CDR1 is SGHRS and CDR2 is YFSETQ. The V gene end was trimmed by 8 bases and the J gene end by 2 bases; junction bases not matched to a gene: 14. This CDR3 spans 17 amino acids. The CDR3 reads CARTSSGGRPTTDTQYF. CDR3 sequence (DNA): TGCGCCAGAACCTCTAGCGGGGGCCGTCCTACCACAGATACGCAGTATTTT.

The J gene is TRBJ2-7, the V gene TRBV19, with TRBD2 matching 9 bases. V lost 3 bases and J lost 2; bases outside the gene matches: 5. The CDR3 sequence is 15 residues long. Per the germline V gene, CDR1 is LNHDA and CDR2 is SQIVND (reference sequence). CDR3 protein: CASSIKAGGAYEQYF. CDR3 DNA sequence: TGTGCCAGTAGTATCAAAGCGGGGGGCGCCTACGAGCAGTACTTC.

The DNA for the CDR3 is TGTGCCAGCAGCTTACTCGGGACTTTTCCTTTAGCGAATAATTCACCCCTCCACTTT. Amino acid sequence: CASSLLGTFPLANNSPLHF. The chain recombines TRBV7-8 with TRBJ1-6; D might be TRBD1 (5 bases). The CDR3 runs 19 residues. Between the trimmed V and J ends, which lost 2 bases and 5 bases, there was a span of 22 bases. The V gene's germline CDR1 is SGHVS and CDR2 FQNEAQ.

The rearrangement links TRBV6-1 to TRBJ1-5; D remains unclear. Germline assignment: CDR1 MNHNS and CDR2 SASEGT. CDR3 length: 11 amino acids. Trimming stripped 5 bases from V and 3 bases from J, with 2 bases between. CDR3 amino acids: CASSSNQPQHF. The CDR3 region has the DNA TGTGCCAGCAGTTCCAATCAGCCCCAGCATTTT.

Only one count was recorded for this clone. The chain links TRBV6-4 to TRBJ2-5; the match to TRBD2 covers 7 bases. CDR3 length equals 16 residues. CDR1 and CDR2 (germline): MRHNA, SNTAGT. The V segment lost 2 bases and the J segment 4 bases; nucleotides outside the gene matches: 10. The CDR3: CASSDPPERGSETQYF. As DNA, the CDR3 is TGTGCCAGCAGTGACCCCCCGGAGCGGGGATCAGAGACCCAGTACTTC.

The V and J genes are TRBV10-3 and TRBJ1-4; possibly TRBD1 for D (6 bases). Germline CDR1 reads ENHRY; CDR2 reads SYGVKD. The V and J ends lost 6 bases and 8 bases respectively, with 13 bases between them. This CDR3 comprises 13 residues. CDR3 sequence: CAISQGKGEKLFF. The CDR3 nucleotides are TGTGCCATCAGCCAGGGGAAGGGCGAAAAACTGTTTTTT.

This clone was seen more than once but under ten times. CDR3 protein: CASSLGGRGTGDSPLHF. In nucleotides, the CDR3 is TGTGCCAGCAGCTTGGGGGGGCGCGGGACAGGGGATTCACCCCTCCACTTT. The J gene is TRBJ1-6, the V gene TRBV5-4; TRBD1 matches 10 bases. Trimming cost V 0 bases and J 8 bases; bases outside gene matches: 8. Per the germline V gene, CDR1 is SGHNT and CDR2 is YYREEE (reference sequence). The CDR3 totals 17 residues.

The sample holds a few counts of this clone. The chain is built from TRBV29-1 and TRBJ1-1, with D unclear. The ends were cut back, 2 bases at V and 1 base at J, with 5 bases in the middle. The germline V gene has CDR1 SQVTM and CDR2 ANQGSEA. The CDR3 has 12 amino acids. The CDR3 DNA is TGCAGCGTTGAAAGGTGGAACACTGAAGCTTTCTTT. Translated: CSVERWNTEAFF. The variable domain in full, with the rest retrieved from reference TRBV29-1 and TRBJ1-1, is SAVISQKPSRDICQRGTSLTIQCQVDSQVTMMFWYRQQPGQSLTLIATANQGSEATYESGFVIDKFPISRPNLTFSTLTVSNMSPEDSSIYLCSVERWNTEAFFGQGTRLTVV.

This chain joins TRBV6-5 and TRBJ2-7, with D perhaps TRBD1 or TRBD2 (5 bases each). The CDR3 length is 10 residues. V was clipped by 6 bases and J by 7 bases, with 7 bases between them. Germline V gives CDR1 MNHEY, CDR2 SVGAGI. CDR3 bases: TGTGCCAGCAGAGGGGAGGAGCAGTACTTC. As protein: CASRGEEQYF.

This clone was counted a few times. V and J are TRBV9 and TRBJ1-2; 7 positions agree with TRBD1. Unmatched junction bases numbered 8, after V lost 2 bases and J lost 7 bases. Germline values: CDR1 SGDLS, CDR2 YYNGEE. The CDR3 has 14 amino acids. The CDR3 spells CASSVLTGDPGYTF. The CDR3 DNA reads TGTGCCAGCAGCGTGCTTACAGGGGATCCTGGCTACACCTTC. Together with reference TRBV9 and TRBJ1-2, the CDR3 gives the full variable domain: DSGVTQTPKHLITATGQRVTLRCSPRSGDLSVYWYQQSLDQGLQFLIQYYNGEERAKGNILERFSAQQFPDLHSELNLSSLELGDSALYFCASSVLTGDPGYTFGSGTRLTVV.